This TCR beta chain was recovered during a study of T cell clonotyping in hematopoietic cell transplantation. Looking at the study overall: Recipients' pretransplant samples followed cytoreduction. Overall study results and limits: Graft donor and pretransplant recipient Inverse Simpson Index values predicted broader posttransplant TCR diversity. Pathologically expanded recipient clonotypes increased progressively from day 30 to day 180 as diversity fell.

A word on this clone: What it binds is unknown.

Measured with immunoSEQ multiplex PCR; TCRdb has only the in-frame clones, and not every one. The sample lists about 45,000 clones, around 83% occurring once. The time point here: recipient sample about 28 days before transplant, after cytoreduction. Blood collection times were about day -28 and days 30, 100, 180 posttransplant. The germline V gene has CDR1 LNHNV and CDR2 YYDKDF (reference sequence). Trimming stripped 0 bases from V and 6 bases from J, with 15 bases between. The CDR3 runs to 17 residues. Sequenced here: peripheral blood mononuclear cells, sampled before stem cell transplant. This clonotype originated in a man aged 55-75 years with myelodysplastic syndrome. Some clones in this sample may be carry-over from other donors' samples. The rearrangement joins TRBV15 to TRBJ1-6, with D possibly being TRBD1 (5 bases). CDR3: CATSREVGGLVNSPLHF. The CDR3 DNA is TGTGCCACCAGCAGAGAAGTTGGGGGGTTGGTTAATTCACCCCTCCACTTT.